A selection of T cell receptor beta chains follows, all from one sample in a study of blood T cells in healthy people across ages. TCRdb reanalysed the 5' RACE reads using MiXCR and keeps one entry per CDR3 protein. The table shows about 780,000 distinct CDR3 sequences, with under 30% occurring only once. The same sample was also studied in work on T cells of mothers and their children.

The sequenced sample consisted of blood. Receptors originate from a boy aged 5-17 years in good health. Each CDR3 is given with its conserved first and last residue. D genes are given only for firm matches. Size is omitted from some rows. Given values are once, few, many or a class for expanded clones.

CDR3 DNA: TGTGCCACCAGTGATCGGATTGGTGGCTACACCTTC; CDR3 protein: CATSDRIGGYTF; V gene: TRBV24-1; D gene: .; J gene: TRBJ1-2; clone size: few
CDR3 DNA: TGTGCCAGCAGTGCGTCCGCAAATCAGCCCCAGCATTTT; CDR3 protein: CASSASANQPQHF; V gene: TRBV2; D gene: .; J gene: TRBJ1-5; clone size: few
CDR3 DNA: TGTGCCAGCAGTAGGTTTAGCGGGGTCACCACCCAGTACTTC; CDR3 protein: CASSRFSGVTTQYF; V gene: TRBV6-5; D gene: TRBD2; J gene: TRBJ2-7; clone size: .
CDR3 DNA: TGTGCCACCTCCGTCCTTCTTACAGATACGCAGTATTTT; CDR3 protein: CATSVLLTDTQYF; V gene: TRBV27; D gene: .; J gene: TRBJ2-3; clone size: .
CDR3 DNA: TGTGCCAGCAGTATTCGGGACAGCCCCTACTCTGGGGCCAACGTCCTGACTTTC; CDR3 protein: CASSIRDSPYSGANVLTF; V gene: TRBV12-3/TRBV12-4; D gene: TRBD1; J gene: TRBJ2-6; clone size: .
CDR3 DNA: TGCAGCGTTGAAAGGGGGGCCGGCAATGAGCAGTTCTTC; CDR3 protein: CSVERGAGNEQFF; V gene: TRBV29-1; D gene: .; J gene: TRBJ2-1; clone size: few
CDR3 DNA: TGCGCCAGCAGTGAGATCTGGGGATCCTCCTACGAGCAGTACTTC; CDR3 protein: CASSEIWGSSYEQYF; V gene: TRBV10-2; D gene: .; J gene: TRBJ2-7; clone size: few
CDR3 DNA: TGCAGCGTTGAAGCCCTAGAGGGGACCCTCTTT; CDR3 protein: CSVEALEGTLF; V gene: TRBV29-1; D gene: .; J gene: TRBJ1-1; clone size: .
CDR3 DNA: TGTGCCAGCAGCTTGGTACAGGGCAACTACAATGAGCAGTTCTTC; CDR3 protein: CASSLVQGNYNEQFF; V gene: TRBV5-5; D gene: .; J gene: TRBJ2-1; clone size: .
CDR3 DNA: TGTGCCAGCGGCGTAGGGGAAGCCGGCGGGGAAAAACTGTTTTTT; CDR3 protein: CASGVGEAGGEKLFF; V gene: TRBV9; D gene: .; J gene: TRBJ1-4; clone size: .
CDR3 DNA: TGTGCCAGCAGCTCCGGGGGACTAGAGCTACAAGAGACCCAGTACTTC; CDR3 protein: CASSSGGLELQETQYF; V gene: TRBV11-2; D gene: TRBD2; J gene: TRBJ2-5; clone size: .
CDR3 DNA: TGTGCTAGCAGCTTACAGCAGGCGGGTACCGGGGAGCTGTTTTTT; CDR3 protein: CASSLQQAGTGELFF; V gene: TRBV7-7; D gene: .; J gene: TRBJ2-2; clone size: few
CDR3 DNA: TGCAGTGCTAGAGATTGGCTGTGGGGAACAGACGGCAGCGGGGGGGACAATGAGCAGTTCTTC; CDR3 protein: CSARDWLWGTDGSGGDNEQFF; V gene: TRBV20-1; D gene: TRBD2; J gene: TRBJ2-1; clone size: few
CDR3 DNA: TGTGCCAGCAGCTTAGCCCAGACACCAAGCTACGAGCAGTACTTC; CDR3 protein: CASSLAQTPSYEQYF; V gene: TRBV7-8; D gene: .; J gene: TRBJ2-7; clone size: many
CDR3 DNA: TGTGCCAGCAGTCCGGGACTAGCGGGGGGCTGGCAGCAGTACTTC; CDR3 protein: CASSPGLAGGWQQYF; V gene: TRBV3-1; D gene: TRBD2; J gene: TRBJ2-5; clone size: .
CDR3 DNA: TGTGCCAGTAGTGGCCTGGCAGGGCGGCATCAGCCCCAGCATTTT; CDR3 protein: CASSGLAGRHQPQHF; V gene: TRBV19; D gene: .; J gene: TRBJ1-5; clone size: .
CDR3 DNA: TGCAGCGGGGGACTGACCGCATCCTACGAGCAGTACTTC; CDR3 protein: CSGGLTASYEQYF; V gene: TRBV29-1; D gene: .; J gene: TRBJ2-7; clone size: few
CDR3 DNA: TGCAGTGCTAGAGATAAAAGCGGGGGGAGTCAAGAGACCCAGTACTTC; CDR3 protein: CSARDKSGGSQETQYF; V gene: TRBV20-1; D gene: TRBD2; J gene: TRBJ2-5; clone size: few
CDR3 DNA: TGCAGTGCTTTGGGACAGAATTTTGTCGCCTACGAGCAGTACTTC; CDR3 protein: CSALGQNFVAYEQYF; V gene: TRBV20-1; D gene: TRBD1; J gene: TRBJ2-7; clone size: .
CDR3 DNA: TGTGCCAGCAGACTCATCAATACAGGGGAAGCTTTCTTT; CDR3 protein: CASRLINTGEAFF; V gene: TRBV12-3/TRBV12-4; D gene: .; J gene: TRBJ1-1; clone size: few
CDR3 DNA: TGTGCCAGTGGACCTGGCCAAGAGACCCAGTACTTC; CDR3 protein: CASGPGQETQYF; V gene: TRBV5-4; D gene: .; J gene: TRBJ2-5; clone size: .
CDR3 DNA: TGTGCCAGCCGAGGGACTAGCGGGCCTCAAGAGACCCAGTACTTC; CDR3 protein: CASRGTSGPQETQYF; V gene: TRBV28; D gene: TRBD2; J gene: TRBJ2-5; clone size: .
CDR3 DNA: TGCGCCAGCAGCCAGCGGACTAGCGGGGGAGCCAAAAACATTCAGTACTTC; CDR3 protein: CASSQRTSGGAKNIQYF; V gene: TRBV4-1; D gene: TRBD2; J gene: TRBJ2-4; clone size: .
CDR3 DNA: TGTGCCAGCTCACTACGAGCTTTCCCAGATCCCTACGAGCAGTACTTC; CDR3 protein: CASSLRAFPDPYEQYF; V gene: TRBV18; D gene: .; J gene: TRBJ2-7; clone size: few
CDR3 DNA: TGTGCTAGTGGTTTGGAGATTGTTAATCAGCCCCAGCATTTT; CDR3 protein: CASGLEIVNQPQHF; V gene: TRBV12-5; D gene: .; J gene: TRBJ1-5; clone size: few
CDR3 DNA: TGTGCCAGCAGCTCGGGGGCGTCTGGAAACACCATATATTTT; CDR3 protein: CASSSGASGNTIYF; V gene: TRBV7-9; D gene: .; J gene: TRBJ1-3; clone size: .